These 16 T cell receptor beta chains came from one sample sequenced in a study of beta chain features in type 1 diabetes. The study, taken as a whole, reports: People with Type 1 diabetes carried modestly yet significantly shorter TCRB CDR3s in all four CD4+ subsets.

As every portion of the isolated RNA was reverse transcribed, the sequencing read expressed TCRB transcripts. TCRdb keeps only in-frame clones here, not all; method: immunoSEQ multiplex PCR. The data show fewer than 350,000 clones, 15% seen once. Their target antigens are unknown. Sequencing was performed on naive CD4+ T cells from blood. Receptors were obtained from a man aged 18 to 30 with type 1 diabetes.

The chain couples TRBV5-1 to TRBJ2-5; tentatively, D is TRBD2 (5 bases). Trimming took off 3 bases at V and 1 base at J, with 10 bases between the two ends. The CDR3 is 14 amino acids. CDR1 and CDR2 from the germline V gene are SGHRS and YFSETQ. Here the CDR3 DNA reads TGCGCCAGCAGCTCTAGCCAGGTCCAAGAGACCCAGTACTTC. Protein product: CASSSSQVQETQYF.

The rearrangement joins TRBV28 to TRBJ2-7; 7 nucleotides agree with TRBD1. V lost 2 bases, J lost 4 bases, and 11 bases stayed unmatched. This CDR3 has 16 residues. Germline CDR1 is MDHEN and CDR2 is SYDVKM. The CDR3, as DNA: TGTGCCAGCAGTTTAGGGTCCGGTGGCAGGGGGTACGAGCAGTACTTC. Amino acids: CASSLGSGGRGYEQYF.

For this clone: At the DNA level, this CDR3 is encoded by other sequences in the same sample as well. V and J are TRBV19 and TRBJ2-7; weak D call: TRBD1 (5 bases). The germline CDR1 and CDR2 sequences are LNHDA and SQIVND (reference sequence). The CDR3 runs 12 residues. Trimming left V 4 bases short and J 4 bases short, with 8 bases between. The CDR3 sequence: CASSTQGYEQYF. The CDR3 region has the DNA TGTGCCAGTAGTACCCAGGGTTACGAGCAGTACTTC.

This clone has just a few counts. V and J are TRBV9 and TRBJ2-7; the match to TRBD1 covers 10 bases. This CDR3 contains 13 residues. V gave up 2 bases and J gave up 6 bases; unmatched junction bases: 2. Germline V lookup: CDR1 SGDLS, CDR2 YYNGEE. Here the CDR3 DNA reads TGTGCCAGCAGCGTGGACAGGGGGGTCGAGCAGTACTTC. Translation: CASSVDRGVEQYF.

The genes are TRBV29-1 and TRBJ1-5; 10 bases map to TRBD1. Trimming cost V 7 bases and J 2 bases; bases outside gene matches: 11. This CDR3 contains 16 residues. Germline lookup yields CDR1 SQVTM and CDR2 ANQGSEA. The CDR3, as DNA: TGCAGCGCCGCCGGGACAGGGGATAACGGCAATCAGCCCCAGCATTTT. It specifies CSAAGTGDNGNQPQHF.

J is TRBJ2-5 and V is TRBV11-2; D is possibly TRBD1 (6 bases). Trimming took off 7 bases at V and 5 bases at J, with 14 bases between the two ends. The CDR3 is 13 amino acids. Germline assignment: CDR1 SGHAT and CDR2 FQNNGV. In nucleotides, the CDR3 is TGTGCCAGCAACTCAGGGGAATGGGAGACCCAGTACTTC. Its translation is CASNSGEWETQYF.

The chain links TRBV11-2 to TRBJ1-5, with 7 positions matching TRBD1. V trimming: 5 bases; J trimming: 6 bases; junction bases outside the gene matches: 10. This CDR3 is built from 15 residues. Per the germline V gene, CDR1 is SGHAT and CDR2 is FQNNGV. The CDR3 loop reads CASSPRQGFGQPQHF. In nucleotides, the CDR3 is TGTGCCAGCAGCCCCCGACAGGGTTTCGGTCAGCCCCAGCATTTT.

The CDR3 protein is CASSGEGAYGYTF. CDR3 DNA sequence: TGTGCCAGTAGTGGGGAGGGCGCCTATGGCTACACCTTC. The chain couples TRBV19 to TRBJ1-2; unclear D gene. Germline V gene sequence: CDR1 LNHDA, CDR2 SQIVND (reference sequence). V was shortened by 5 bases and J by 4 bases, with 11 bases between the two germline ends. This CDR3 region has 13 residues.

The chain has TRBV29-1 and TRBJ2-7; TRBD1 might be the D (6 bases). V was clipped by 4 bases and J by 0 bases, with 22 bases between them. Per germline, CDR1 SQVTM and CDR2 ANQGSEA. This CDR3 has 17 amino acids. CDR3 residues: CSVARYPAGQNSYEQYF. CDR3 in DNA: TGCAGCGTTGCCCGATACCCCGCCGGACAGAACTCCTACGAGCAGTACTTC.

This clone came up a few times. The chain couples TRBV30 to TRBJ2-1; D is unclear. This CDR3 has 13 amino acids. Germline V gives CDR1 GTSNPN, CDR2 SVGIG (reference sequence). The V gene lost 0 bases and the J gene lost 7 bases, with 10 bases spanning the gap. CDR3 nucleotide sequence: TGTGCCTGGAGTGTACTTATCTCGAATGAGCAGTTCTTC. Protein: CAWSVLISNEQFF.

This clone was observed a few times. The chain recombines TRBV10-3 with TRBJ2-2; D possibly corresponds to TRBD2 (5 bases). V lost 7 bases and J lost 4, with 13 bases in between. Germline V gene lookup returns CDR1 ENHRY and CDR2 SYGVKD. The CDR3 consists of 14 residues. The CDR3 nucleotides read TGTGCCATCACGGGAAGTCTGTCCACCGGGGAGCTGTTTTTT. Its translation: CAITGSLSTGELFF.

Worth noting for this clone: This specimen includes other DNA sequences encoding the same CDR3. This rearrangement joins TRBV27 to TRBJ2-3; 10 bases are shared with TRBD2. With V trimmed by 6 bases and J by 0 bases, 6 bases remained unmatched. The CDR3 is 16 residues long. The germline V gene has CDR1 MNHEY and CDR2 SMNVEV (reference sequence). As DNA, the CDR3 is TGTGCCAGCAGCACACTAGCGGGGCTCAGCACAGATACGCAGTATTTT. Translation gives CASSTLAGLSTDTQYF.

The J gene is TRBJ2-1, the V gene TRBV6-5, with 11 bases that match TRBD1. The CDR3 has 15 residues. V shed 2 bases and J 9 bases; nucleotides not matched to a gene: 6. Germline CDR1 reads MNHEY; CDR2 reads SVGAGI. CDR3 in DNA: TGTGCCAGCAGTTACCTCGGACAGGGGGCAGGTGAGCAGTTCTTC. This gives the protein CASSYLGQGAGEQFF.

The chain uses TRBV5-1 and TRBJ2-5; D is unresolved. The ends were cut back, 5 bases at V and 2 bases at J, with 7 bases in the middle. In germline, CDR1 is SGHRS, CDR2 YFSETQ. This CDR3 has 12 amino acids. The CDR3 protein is CASRAQQETQYF. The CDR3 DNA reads TGCGCCAGCAGAGCACAGCAAGAGACCCAGTACTTC. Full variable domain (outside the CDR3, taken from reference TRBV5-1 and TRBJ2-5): KAGVTQTPRYLIKTRGQQVTLSCSPISGHRSVSWYQQTPGQGLQFLFEYFSETQRNKGNFPGRFSGRQFSNSRSEMNVSTLELGDSALYLCASRAQQETQYFGPGTRLLVL.

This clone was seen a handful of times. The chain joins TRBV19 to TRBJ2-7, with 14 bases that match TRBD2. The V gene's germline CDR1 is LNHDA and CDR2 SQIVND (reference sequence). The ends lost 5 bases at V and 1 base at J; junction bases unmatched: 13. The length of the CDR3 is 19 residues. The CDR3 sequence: CASSPPLGLAGGRSYEQYF. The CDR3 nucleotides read TGTGCCAGTAGTCCTCCCTTAGGACTAGCGGGAGGAAGGTCCTACGAGCAGTACTTC.

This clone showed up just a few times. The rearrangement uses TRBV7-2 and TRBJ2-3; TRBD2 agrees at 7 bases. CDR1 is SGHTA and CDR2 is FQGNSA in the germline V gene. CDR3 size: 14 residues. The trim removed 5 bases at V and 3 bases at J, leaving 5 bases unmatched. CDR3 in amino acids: CASSPSLATDTQYF. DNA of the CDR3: TGTGCCAGCAGCCCTTCACTAGCGACAGATACGCAGTATTTT.